What follows are 27 T cell receptor beta chains derived from one specimen sequenced in a study of cytomegalovirus exposure and HLA in healthy donors. 13 Jbeta primers and 60 Vbeta primers were used for the PCR. Profiled with immunoSEQ multiplex PCR; TCRdb holds only in-frame clones, not every one. Of about 68,000 clones detected, approximately 80% appear once; the ten largest clones hold approximately 6.2%. Sequenced material: PBMCs. These receptors came from a human donor in good health.

The J gene is TRBJ2-7, the V gene TRBV4-1; D is unclear. The germline V gene encodes CDR1 MGHRA and CDR2 YSYEKL. The CDR3 has 14 amino acids. V was trimmed by 1 base and J by 0 bases, leaving 7 bases between them. Written as DNA, the CDR3 is TGCGCCAGCAGCCAAGTCCAGGACTCCTACGAGCAGTACTTC. It yields the protein CASSQVQDSYEQYF.

V is TRBV28 and J is TRBJ2-3; D may be TRBD2 (5 bases). V lost 6 bases and J 4 bases, leaving 14 bases between the germline ends. The CDR3 contains 14 residues. The V gene's germline CDR1 is MDHEN and CDR2 SYDVKM. The CDR3 reads CASSRSRVADTQYF. The CDR3 DNA follows: TGTGCCAGCAGCCGTTCGAGGGTCGCAGATACGCAGTATTTT.

This chain uses TRBV5-6 with TRBJ2-3; 9 bases are shared with TRBD2. This CDR3 has 18 residues. Germline CDR1 and CDR2: SGHDT and YYEEEE. Germline trimming cut 4 bases from V and 1 base from J; bases unmatched to any gene: 13. CDR3 protein: CASSRGASGAIRTDTQYF. The CDR3 DNA reads TGTGCCAGCAGCCGCGGGGCTAGCGGGGCAATACGCACAGATACGCAGTATTTT.

This chain links TRBV6-1 with TRBJ1-3, with TRBD1 as a possible D gene (6 bases). CDR1 is MNHNS, CDR2 SASEGT, per germline. With 4 bases removed from V and 0 bases from J, the gap between germline ends came to 10 bases. The CDR3 spans 15 residues. DNA for the CDR3: TGTGCCAGCAGTGGACAGGTTTTCTCTGGAAACACCATATATTTT. The encoded protein is CASSGQVFSGNTIYF.

This sequence joins TRBV5-6 and TRBJ1-6; no clear D. CDR1 SGHDT and CDR2 YYEEEE come from the germline V gene. The CDR3 is made up of 12 amino acids. V lost 1 base and J lost 6, with 2 bases in between. For the CDR3, the DNA is TGTGCCAGCAGCTTGCGTAATTCACCCCTCCACTTT. Its protein is CASSLRNSPLHF.

The chain employs TRBV7-6 and TRBJ2-7, with 13 bases fitting TRBD2. J was trimmed by 7 bases and V by 4 bases; bases with no gene match: 10. This CDR3 is 16 amino acids long. Germline values: CDR1 SGHVS, CDR2 FNYEAQ. CDR3 sequence reads: CASSYETSGGPGEQYF. The CDR3 coding sequence is TGTGCCAGCAGCTATGAGACTAGCGGGGGGCCGGGGGAGCAGTACTTC.

The CDR3 DNA reads TGTGCCAGCAGTGTAGACACAGGGCTACCCTACGAGCAGTACTTC. Amino acids: CASSVDTGLPYEQYF. This sequence joins TRBV7-3 and TRBJ2-7; tentative D call: TRBD1 (6 bases). CDR3 size: 15 residues. Trimming left V 6 bases short and J 2 bases short, with 17 bases between. From germline, CDR1 is SGHTA and CDR2 FQGTGA. Complete variable domain (other parts from reference TRBV7-3 and TRBJ2-7): GAGVSQTPSNKVTEKGKYVELRCDPISGHTALYWYRQSLGQGPEFLIYFQGTGAADDSGLPNDRFFAVRPEGSVSTLKIQRTERGDSAVYLCASSVDTGLPYEQYFGPGTRLTVT.

The rearrangement uses TRBV27 and TRBJ2-7; the D is unclear. This CDR3 is built from 15 residues. Germline V lookup: CDR1 MNHEY, CDR2 SMNVEV (reference sequence). The V end was cut by 3 bases, the J end by 3 bases, with 15 bases between. This CDR3 is CASSFSRLGNYEQYF. The CDR3 DNA is TGTGCCAGCAGTTTTTCCAGGTTAGGCAACTACGAGCAGTACTTC.

The chain carries TRBV11-2 and TRBJ1-1; D not resolved. V lost 8 bases, J lost 4 bases, and 8 bases lay in between. The length of the CDR3 is 11 residues. The germline V gene encodes CDR1 SGHAT and CDR2 FQNNGV. In DNA, the CDR3 is TGTGCCAGCCGTTCGGGCACTGAAGCTTTCTTT. It codes for CASRSGTEAFF.

This clone was seen a handful of times. The chain recombines TRBV6-5 with TRBJ1-5; D is unresolved. CDR3 length equals 13 residues. Trimming cost V 5 bases and J 5 bases, with 10 bases left between them. Germline lookup yields CDR1 MNHEY and CDR2 SVGAGI. CDR3 sequence (DNA): TGTGCCAGCAGTAGGAGGGTCGATCAGCCCCAGCATTTT. This encodes CASSRRVDQPQHF.

V gene TRBV6-5 combines with J gene TRBJ2-3; 7 bases agree with TRBD1. Germline V lookup: CDR1 MNHEY, CDR2 SVGAGI. The CDR3 length is 15 residues. Unmatched junction bases numbered 5, after V lost 0 bases and J lost 5 bases. CDR3 loop: CASSYSNNRGDTQYF. The CDR3, as DNA: TGTGCCAGCAGTTACTCGAACAACAGGGGAGATACGCAGTATTTT.

This chain connects TRBV5-1 to TRBJ2-7; 9 bases map to TRBD2. The CDR3 length is 20 residues. CDR1 is SGHRS and CDR2 is YFSETQ in the germline V gene. V lost 0 bases, J lost 2 bases, and 18 bases stayed unmatched. The CDR3 bases are TGCGCCAGCAGCTTGGGCCGGCGGGGGGGCGTCACGGTATCCCCCTACGAGCAGTACTTC. Translating it yields CASSLGRRGGVTVSPYEQYF. Complete variable domain (other parts from reference TRBV5-1 and TRBJ2-7): KAGVTQTPRYLIKTRGQQVTLSCSPISGHRSVSWYQQTPGQGLQFLFEYFSETQRNKGNFPGRFSGRQFSNSRSEMNVSTLELGDSALYLCASSLGRRGGVTVSPYEQYFGPGTRLTVT.

This clone turned up a few times. The chain combines TRBV4-3 with TRBJ2-2; weak D call: TRBD1 (5 bases). From germline, CDR1 is LGHNA and CDR2 YSLEER. The ends were cut back, 0 bases at V and 7 bases at J, with 12 bases in the middle. The CDR3 has 15 amino acids. The CDR3 DNA reads as TGCGCCAGCAGCCAAGATCCGGACATTGGCGGGGAGCTGTTTTTT. Its protein is CASSQDPDIGGELFF.

The V call is TRBV5-6, the J call TRBJ2-5; D might be TRBD1 (6 bases). The J call is doubtful: the DNA matches TRBJ2-7 better. This CDR3 region has 16 residues. The germline CDR1 and CDR2 sequences are SGHDT and YYEEEE. CDR3 bases: TGTGCCAGCAGCTTGCGTCCAGGGGCCTTTGCCTACGAGCAGTACTTC. This sequence encodes CASSLRPGAFAYEQYF.

This clone was picked up a small number of times. The sample contains more than one DNA sequence encoding this CDR3. The rearrangement links TRBV19 to TRBJ2-7; 9 bases agree with TRBD1. Trimming took 5 bases from V and 3 from J; bases not matched to a gene: 5. There are 14 residues in the CDR3. The germline V gene encodes CDR1 LNHDA and CDR2 SQIVND (reference sequence). The CDR3 loop reads CASSSGTGIYEQYF. The DNA for the CDR3 is TGTGCCAGTAGTTCCGGGACAGGGATCTACGAGCAGTACTTC.

As for this clone: A junction end diverges from the germline sequence, so it may reflect a read error. The V call is TRBV5-1, the J call TRBJ1-2, with D possibly being TRBD1 (6 bases). The CDR3 is made up of 16 amino acids. Germline CDR1 and CDR2: SGHRS and YFSETQ. In nucleotides, the CDR3 is TGCGCCAGCAGCTTGGCGCCAGGGGCCGCATCCTATGGCTACCCCTTC. Translated: CASSLAPGAASYGYPF.

This sequence joins TRBV28 and TRBJ2-3; 7 bases map to TRBD1. Germline V gene sequence: CDR1 MDHEN, CDR2 SYDVKM. This CDR3 comprises 13 residues. V trimming: 6 bases; J trimming: 5 bases; junction bases outside the gene matches: 5. In DNA form, the CDR3 reads TGTGCCAGCAGAAAGACAGGGTTAGATACGCAGTATTTT. Amino acid sequence: CASRKTGLDTQYF.

Concerning this clone: This sample also contains other DNA sequences that code for the same CDR3. The genes are TRBV7-2 and TRBJ1-2; TRBD1 aligns across 8 bases. From germline, CDR1 is SGHTA and CDR2 FQGNSA. J gave up 5 bases and V 1 base, and 6 bases lay outside the gene matches. The length of the CDR3 is 15 residues. The CDR3 is CASSLEIQGGYGYTF. The CDR3 bases are TGTGCCAGCAGCTTAGAGATACAGGGGGGGTATGGCTACACCTTC.

The rearrangement joins TRBV19 to TRBJ1-1, with D possibly being TRBD1 (5 bases). Trimming took off 5 bases at V and 3 bases at J, with 19 bases between the two ends. CDR3 length: 16 residues. Germline lookup yields CDR1 LNHDA and CDR2 SQIVND (reference sequence). The CDR3 protein is CASSPSLREEDTEAFF. The DNA for the CDR3 is TGTGCCAGTAGTCCTTCTCTCAGGGAGGAGGACACTGAAGCTTTCTTT.

The chain carries TRBV28 and TRBJ1-1, with 11 bases identical to TRBD1. This CDR3 has 17 amino acids. The germline CDR1 and CDR2 sequences are MDHEN and SYDVKM. Losses at the gene ends were 8 bases for V and 0 bases for J; bases not matched to a gene: 11. The CDR3: CASGNLPGQGVNTEAFF. The CDR3 DNA follows: TGTGCCAGCGGCAACCTTCCGGGACAGGGGGTGAACACTGAAGCTTTCTTT.

This clone is a singleton in its sample. The rearrangement uses TRBV12-5 and TRBJ2-1; 9 bases line up with TRBD1. This CDR3 is built from 17 residues. The V and J ends lost 4 bases and 9 bases, in that order; junction bases with no gene match: 16. Germline lookup yields CDR1 LGHNT and CDR2 FRNRAP. The CDR3 loop reads CASGSRDRVYKGGEQFF. For the CDR3, the DNA is TGTGCTAGTGGTTCCCGGGACAGGGTATACAAAGGGGGTGAGCAGTTCTTC.

The chain has TRBV7-9 and TRBJ2-7; D is undetermined. Germline V gene data show CDR1 as SEHNR and CDR2 as FQNEAQ (reference sequence). This CDR3 contains 15 residues. V was pared by 1 base and J by 1 base, with 11 bases between. Here the CDR3 reads CASSLEAVRSYEQYF. CDR3 nucleotides: TGTGCCAGCAGCTTAGAGGCGGTACGGTCCTACGAGCAGTACTTC. Filled out from reference TRBV7-9 and TRBJ2-7, the complete variable domain reads DTGVSQNPRHKITKRGQNVTFRCDPISEHNRLYWYRQTLGQGPEFLTYFQNEAQLEKSRLLSDRFSAERPKGSFSTLEIQRTEQGDSAMYLCASSLEAVRSYEQYFGPGTRLTVT.

This sequence joins TRBV9 and TRBJ2-5, with D possibly being TRBD1 (5 bases). In germline, CDR1 is SGDLS, CDR2 YYNGEE. The CDR3 is 15 residues long. The V end was cut by 0 bases, the J end by 5 bases, with 14 bases between. The CDR3 DNA sequence: TGTGCCAGCAGCGTAGTCTCAGGGAAATTGGAGACCCAGTACTTC. This encodes CASSVVSGKLETQYF.

This rearrangement joins TRBV6-1 to TRBJ2-3; D gene ambiguous. This CDR3 spans 14 amino acids. V lost 0 bases and J 4 bases, leaving 8 bases between the germline ends. CDR1 and CDR2 (germline): MNHNS, SASEGT. CDR3 residues: CASSEAATPDTQYF. The CDR3 bases are TGTGCCAGCAGTGAAGCAGCAACCCCAGATACGCAGTATTTT.

V gene TRBV7-8 combines with J gene TRBJ1-3, with 7 positions matching TRBD1. J lost 0 bases, V lost 4 bases, and 6 bases had no gene match. The CDR3 is 16 residues long. Germline CDR1 and CDR2: SGHVS and FQNEAQ. CDR3 coding DNA: TGTGCCAGCAGCTCACAGGGGATTCCCTCTGGAAACACCATATATTTT. Its protein is CASSSQGIPSGNTIYF.

The rearrangement joins TRBV11-2 to TRBJ2-5; no clear D. V lost 8 bases to trimming and J lost 5 bases, with 6 bases between them. The CDR3 contains 10 residues. CDR1 is SGHAT, CDR2 FQNNGV, per germline. CDR3 loop: CASGVETQYF. DNA for the CDR3: TGTGCCAGCGGAGTGGAGACCCAGTACTTC.

The V gene is TRBV5-5, the J gene TRBJ1-6; 7 positions agree with TRBD1. The ends lost 4 bases at V and 10 bases at J; junction bases unmatched: 8. The CDR3 is 14 residues long. Germline lookup yields CDR1 SGHKS and CDR2 YYEKEE (reference sequence). CDR3 amino acids: CASSDPDRVSPLHF. The CDR3 DNA follows: TGTGCCAGCAGCGACCCAGACAGGGTATCACCCCTCCACTTT.